Listed here are 17 T cell receptor beta chains from one sample, sequenced in a study of cytomegalovirus exposure and HLA in healthy donors. The PCR contained 60 Vbeta and 13 Jbeta primers. Libraries were prepared by immunoSEQ multiplex PCR; TCRdb keeps only in-frame clonotypes and omits some of them. The sample gives roughly 200,000 clones, 75% to 90% of which show up once; 1% to 1.5% is in the top ten. Sequencing was carried out using PBMCs. These receptors were taken from a man aged 25 to 40 in good health and CMV-seronegative.

This sequence joins TRBV5-1 and TRBJ2-1; 8 bases map to TRBD2. The CDR3 has 14 residues. CDR1 and CDR2 (germline): SGHRS, YFSETQ. Trimming removed 5 bases from V and 11 bases from J; junction bases left unmatched: 12. The CDR3 sequence is CASSFPGDSGKQFF. CDR3 nucleotide sequence: TGCGCCAGCAGTTTCCCTGGGGATAGCGGGAAGCAGTTCTTC.

This clone has just one count. The rearrangement joins TRBV7-9 to TRBJ1-2; D possibly corresponds to TRBD1 (5 bases). The germline V gene encodes CDR1 SEHNR and CDR2 FQNEAQ (reference sequence). The CDR3 has 12 residues. V lost 5 bases and J lost 5, with 9 bases in between. CDR3 loop: CASSPQGYGYTF. CDR3 DNA: TGTGCCAGCAGCCCCCAGGGTTATGGCTACACCTTC. The variable domain in full, with the rest retrieved from reference TRBV7-9 and TRBJ1-2, is DTGVSQNPRHKITKRGQNVTFRCDPISEHNRLYWYRQTLGQGPEFLTYFQNEAQLEKSRLLSDRFSAERPKGSFSTLEIQRTEQGDSAMYLCASSPQGYGYTFGSGTRLTVV.

The chain links TRBV7-9 to TRBJ1-5, with 7 bases aligning to TRBD1. The CDR3 totals 14 residues. Germline values: CDR1 SEHNR, CDR2 FQNEAQ (reference sequence). V was pared by 5 bases and J by 3 bases, with 4 bases of the junction left unmatched. This CDR3 reads CASSHTGANQPQHF. CDR3 nucleotides: TGTGCCAGCAGCCATACAGGGGCCAATCAGCCCCAGCATTTT.

This clone was detected a few times. This chain uses TRBV5-1 with TRBJ2-7; 7 positions match TRBD1. The CDR3 contains 14 residues. V was clipped by 5 bases and J by 2 bases; unmatched bases: 7. Germline V gene sequence: CDR1 SGHRS, CDR2 YFSETQ. Written as DNA, the CDR3 is TGCGCCAGCAGAGGGGGCAGCGGCCCCTACGAGCAGTACTTC. Amino acids: CASRGGSGPYEQYF.

This clone has just one count. The V and J genes are TRBV29-1 and TRBJ2-1; TRBD2 matches at 11 bases. With 7 bases clipped from V and 5 bases from J, the junction kept 7 bases outside the gene matches. Germline CDR1 reads SQVTM; CDR2 reads ANQGSEA. The CDR3 length is 14 residues. The CDR3 DNA follows: TGCAGCGGGAGGGTAGCGGGAGGGCACAATGAGCAGTTCTTC. Its translation: CSGRVAGGHNEQFF.

The chain links TRBV4-3 to TRBJ1-2, with D possibly being TRBD1 (6 bases). The CDR3 totals 16 residues. Germline V gene sequence: CDR1 LGHNA, CDR2 YSLEER. V dropped 0 bases and J dropped 4 bases, with 15 bases sitting between them. The CDR3 DNA is TGCGCCAGCAGCCAAGATCGGGGGGCAAGAGCCTATGGCTACACCTTC. Encoded protein: CASSQDRGARAYGYTF.

The V and J genes are TRBV5-1 and TRBJ2-5; unclear D gene. The CDR3 loop spans 11 amino acids. Trimming stripped 7 bases from V and 3 bases from J, with 7 bases between. Germline values: CDR1 SGHRS, CDR2 YFSETQ. This CDR3 reads CASSIEETQYF. Here the CDR3 DNA reads TGCGCCAGCTCCATAGAAGAGACCCAGTACTTC.

This clone was seen just once. This chain links TRBV7-9 with TRBJ2-3; TRBD1 matches 8 bases. Germline-derived CDR1 and CDR2 are SEHNR and FQNEAQ (reference sequence). The V gene end was trimmed by 6 bases and the J gene end by 4 bases; junction bases not matched to a gene: 6. This CDR3 spans 14 amino acids. Here the CDR3 DNA reads TGTGCCAGCAGAACCGACAGGGGACCAGATACGCAGTATTTT. Translation gives CASRTDRGPDTQYF.

This chain links TRBV5-1 with TRBJ1-2; 7 nucleotides align to TRBD1. V lost 4 bases to trimming and J lost 8 bases; unmatched junction nucleotides: 11. The CDR3 covers 14 residues. The germline CDR1 and CDR2 sequences are SGHRS and YFSETQ. The CDR3 region is CASSLYDREEGYTF. Written as DNA, the CDR3 is TGCGCCAGCAGCCTCTACGACAGGGAGGAAGGCTACACCTTC. Full variable domain (missing parts from reference TRBV5-1 and TRBJ1-2): KAGVTQTPRYLIKTRGQQVTLSCSPISGHRSVSWYQQTPGQGLQFLFEYFSETQRNKGNFPGRFSGRQFSNSRSEMNVSTLELGDSALYLCASSLYDREEGYTFGSGTRLTVV.

The V call is TRBV10-2, the J call TRBJ2-5; TRBD1 aligns across 8 bases. The J call is doubtful: the DNA matches TRBJ2-7 better. The germline gives CDR1 WSHSY, CDR2 SAAADI. The length of the CDR3 is 17 residues. CDR3 coding DNA: TGCGCCAGCAGTTTAACCGGGACAGGATCCTCTCCCTACGAGCAGTACTTC. This translates into CASSLTGTGSSPYEQYF.

This chain joins TRBV4-1 and TRBJ2-3; 9 positions match TRBD2. The CDR3 runs 14 residues. Germline CDR1 and CDR2: MGHRA and YSYEKL. The V and J ends lost 6 bases and 2 bases, in that order; junction bases with no gene match: 3. CDR3: CASRTSGNTDTQYF. The CDR3 DNA reads TGCGCCAGCAGGACTAGCGGAAACACAGATACGCAGTATTTT.

This clone was counted a few times. The chain has TRBV5-1 and TRBJ2-6, with D unclear. The germline CDR1 and CDR2 sequences are SGHRS and YFSETQ. The CDR3 extends over 16 amino acids. Between the trimmed V and J ends, which lost 0 bases and 0 bases, there was a span of 7 bases. CDR3 region: CASSLAPVSGANVLTF. CDR3 DNA: TGCGCCAGCAGCTTGGCACCGGTCTCTGGGGCCAACGTCCTGACTTTC.

V and J are TRBV6-1 and TRBJ1-4, with TRBD1 as a possible D gene (5 bases). Trimming pared 4 bases from V and 2 bases from J, leaving 14 bases between. The CDR3 has 16 amino acids. Germline V gives CDR1 MNHNS, CDR2 SASEGT. The chain's CDR3 is CASSATYRPTNEKLFF. In DNA form, the CDR3 reads TGTGCCAGCAGTGCGACCTACAGGCCCACTAATGAAAAACTGTTTTTT.

This clone was observed once. CDR3 loop: CAAQGDAKNIQYF. The CDR3 DNA follows: TGTGCCGCCCAAGGGGATGCCAAAAACATTCAGTACTTC. The chain employs TRBV12-5 and TRBJ2-4; D is possibly TRBD1 (5 bases). Looked up from germline, CDR1 is LGHNT and CDR2 is FRNRAP. The CDR3 runs to 13 residues.

In this sample, this clone turned up once. This rearrangement joins TRBV5-6 to TRBJ1-1; D gene ambiguous. V shed 1 base and J shed 0 bases, with 13 bases lying between them. Germline V gives CDR1 SGHDT, CDR2 YYEEEE. This CDR3 contains 16 residues. The CDR3 loop is CASSLRQAYMNTEAFF. In nucleotides, the CDR3 is TGTGCCAGCAGCTTGAGGCAGGCCTACATGAACACTGAAGCTTTCTTT.

The chain is built from TRBV7-2 and TRBJ2-7; no reliable D call. Germline V gene data show CDR1 as SGHTA and CDR2 as FQGNSA. This CDR3 spans 14 amino acids. Trimming removed 1 base from V and 6 bases from J, with 13 bases in between. The CDR3 region has the DNA TGTGCCAGCAGCTTAGGCCAGGCCTCTGGCGAGCAGTACTTC. Translated, it gives CASSLGQASGEQYF.

The chain couples TRBV21-1 to TRBJ2-1; the D call TRBD2 from the table was never checked on the DNA. TRBV21-1 is an annotated pseudogene. The CDR3 length is 15 residues. CDR3 DNA: TGTGCCAGCAGCACCGGGACTAGCGGACACAATGAGCAGTTCTTC. Protein sequence: CASSTGTSGHNEQFF.